This T cell receptor (beta chain) was found in a study of shared clonotypes between healthy human individuals. Study-wide results and caveats: Only blood was sampled; tissue repertoires likely differ.

Assay used: immunoSEQ multiplex PCR; TCRdb lists only in-frame clones, some missing. The repertoire holds 450,000 to 500,000 clones, roughly 80% seen once, with roughly an eighth in the top ten. Genomic DNA from unsorted samples was obtained from around 99 million PBMCs (per sample). Points on this clone: Antigen: not known.

Trimming took 6 bases from V and 10 from J, leaving 19 bases between them. Germline CDR1 MDHEN, CDR2 SYDVKM. This CDR3 contains 14 residues. V usage is TRBV28 and J usage is TRBJ2-1; D not resolved. Specimen: PBMCs. The TCR was taken from a woman aged 40 to 50 in good health. Some clones in this sample may be carry-over from other donors' samples. The CDR3 DNA is TGTGCCAGCAGACCCAAGTTGAGCGCTCGGGAGCAGTTCTTC. Residues: CASRPKLSAREQFF.